Given below is one T cell receptor beta chain in context. What antigen it recognizes has not been identified. Within one base of it there is no much larger clone, and no base qualities were kept. Sample time point, as interpreted from the label and publication: after hematopoietic stem cell transplant. PRAID was marked by prominent immunodeficiency together with autoinflammation. Before TRB sequencing, the T-cell subsets, namely conventional T cells, CD8+ T cells, regulatory T cells, and T follicular helper cells, were sorted. This sample is part of a study of stem cell transplantation in POMP-related autoinflammatory disease (dated by TCRdb to about 2021). With regard to the full study: The study hypothesized that defective thymoproteasomes impair MHC class I-dependent CD8+ T-cell differentiation and positive selection, skewing the TRB repertoire. Before transplant, patients showed CD4+ naive T-cell skewing, low CD8+ T-cell proportions, and reduced T-cell cytokine secretion. DNA chimerism analysis after transplant demonstrated 100% donor engraftment of neutrophils and platelets for up to one year. High-throughput TRB sequencing assessed how POMP deficiency affects T-cell receptor beta repertoire diversity and CDR3 characteristics. Summary of the overall study and its limitations: In PRAID patients, the trend toward increased clonality and lower diversity reached statistical significance only for regulatory T cells. The number of unique TRB V-J gene pairings in PRAID patients was restricted. Across all analyzed T-cell subsets, PRAID patients tended toward lower TRB diversity and higher clonality.

V is clipped by 1 base and J by 0 bases, and the sequence between their germline boundaries is 8 bases long. Spanning cysteine to phenylalanine, the CDR3 consists of 15 amino acids. The entry retains the CDR3 DNA only, 45 bases that are in frame from base 1. The germline V gene (reference sequence) provides CDR1 SEHNR and CDR2 FQNEAQ. Preparation of the library involved the immunoSEQ multiplex PCR assay. In the source study's methods: Repertoire diversity was quantified with Shannon entropy, accounting for clonal size distribution. Clonotype distribution inequality was measured with the Gini-Simpson index (Simpson_1-D). Here the immuneACCESS table is served through TCRdb, limited to in-frame sequences with V and J called. Missing clones are a known gap in these copies; in checked studies unresolved V genes cover under half, and the rest lacks a known reason. V and J calls and clone size are those listed in that table; D and trimming were worked out from the DNA. Counted in this sample were approximately 4,900 clones; 92% of them appeared once. About 2.5% of the sample goes to the ten largest clones.

The TCR originated in a human patient with POMP-related autoinflammation and immune dysregulation (PRAID). Some T cells may be donor cells from the graft after a transplant. The sequenced sample was CD8+ T cells from PBMCs, obtained after stem cell transplantation. The chain employs TRBV7-9 and TRBJ2-3; a confident D gene designation cannot be given. CDR3 region: CASSLVAASTDTQYF. The bases are TGTGCCAGCAGCTTAGTGGCCGCTAGCACAGATACGCAGTATTTT.